The clone carrying this TCR beta chain was observed a handful of times. This sample is drawn from a study of early T cells in non-severe SARS-CoV-2 infection. Germline V gene data show CDR1 as SQVTM and CDR2 as ANQGSEA. CDR3 length: 14 residues. Trimming stripped 4 bases from V and 0 bases from J, with 12 bases between. TCRdb re-analysed the 5' RACE reads in MiXCR, keeping a single row per CDR3 protein. The sample holds fewer than 85,000 distinct CDR3 sequences; roughly 15% are singletons and the top ten take over 1.2%. The origin of this receptor is an adult who was a healthcare worker with PCR-confirmed SARS-CoV-2 infection or an uninfected control (not recorded which). Sequenced sample: whole blood. This chain uses TRBV29-1 with TRBJ2-5, with D perhaps TRBD1 (6 bases). CDR3 nucleotides: TGCAGCGTTGTGGTTGGGGGCTACCAAGAGACCCAGTACTTC. This codes for CSVVVGGYQETQYF.